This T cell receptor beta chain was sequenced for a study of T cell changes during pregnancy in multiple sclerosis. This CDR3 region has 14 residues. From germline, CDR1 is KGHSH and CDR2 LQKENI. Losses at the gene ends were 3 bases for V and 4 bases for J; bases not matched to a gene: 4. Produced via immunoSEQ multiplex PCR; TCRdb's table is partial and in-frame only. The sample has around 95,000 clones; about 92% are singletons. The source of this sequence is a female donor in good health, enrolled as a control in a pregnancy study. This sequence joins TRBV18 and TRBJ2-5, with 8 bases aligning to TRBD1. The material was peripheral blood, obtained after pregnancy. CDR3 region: CASSPTGDGETQYF. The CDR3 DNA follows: TGTGCCAGCTCACCGACAGGGGACGGAGAGACCCAGTACTTC.